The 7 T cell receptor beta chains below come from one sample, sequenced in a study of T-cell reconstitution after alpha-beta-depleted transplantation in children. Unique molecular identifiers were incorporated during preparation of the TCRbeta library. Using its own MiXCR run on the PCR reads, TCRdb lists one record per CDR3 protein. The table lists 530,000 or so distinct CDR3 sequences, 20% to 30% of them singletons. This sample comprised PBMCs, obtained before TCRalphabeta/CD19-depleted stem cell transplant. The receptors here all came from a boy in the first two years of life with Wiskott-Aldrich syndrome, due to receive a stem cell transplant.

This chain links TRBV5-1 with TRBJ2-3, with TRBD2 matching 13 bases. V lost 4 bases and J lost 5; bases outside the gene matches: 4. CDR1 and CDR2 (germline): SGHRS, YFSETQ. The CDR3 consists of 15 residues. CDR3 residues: CASSHGLAGEDTQYF. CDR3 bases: TGCGCCAGCAGCCATGGACTAGCGGGAGAAGATACGCAGTATTTT.

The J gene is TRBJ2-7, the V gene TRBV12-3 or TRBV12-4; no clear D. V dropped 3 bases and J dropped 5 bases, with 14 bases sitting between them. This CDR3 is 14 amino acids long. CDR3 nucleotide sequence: TGTGCCAGCAGTTTCCGACTGACGAAAAACGAGCAGTACTTC. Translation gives CASSFRLTKNEQYF.

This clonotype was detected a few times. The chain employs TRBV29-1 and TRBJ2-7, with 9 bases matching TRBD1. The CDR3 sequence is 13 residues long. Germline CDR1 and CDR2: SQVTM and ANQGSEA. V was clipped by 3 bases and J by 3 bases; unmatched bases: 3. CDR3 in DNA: TGCAGCGTTGAGGGGACAGGGTTCTACGAGCAGTACTTC. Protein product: CSVEGTGFYEQYF.

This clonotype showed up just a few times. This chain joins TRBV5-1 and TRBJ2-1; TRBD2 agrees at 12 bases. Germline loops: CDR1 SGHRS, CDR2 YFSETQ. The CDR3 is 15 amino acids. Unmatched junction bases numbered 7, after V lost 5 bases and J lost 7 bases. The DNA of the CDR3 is TGCGCCAGCAGACTAGGGACTAGCGGGCCTAATGAGCAGTTCTTC. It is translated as CASRLGTSGPNEQFF.

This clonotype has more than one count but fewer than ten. The CDR3 loop reads CASSGAPQETQYF. As DNA, the CDR3 is TGCGCCAGCAGTGGGGCACCACAGGAGACCCAGTACTTC. The chain carries TRBV5-1 and TRBJ2-5; D is possibly TRBD1 (5 bases). CDR1 and CDR2 (germline): SGHRS, YFSETQ. The germline V and J ends were trimmed by 5 bases and 5 bases, with 13 bases remaining between them. The CDR3 runs to 13 residues.

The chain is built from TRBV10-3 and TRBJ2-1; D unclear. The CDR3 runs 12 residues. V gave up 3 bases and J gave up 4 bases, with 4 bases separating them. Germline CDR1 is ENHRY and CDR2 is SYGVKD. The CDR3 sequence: CAISDRYNEQFF. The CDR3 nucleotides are TGTGCCATCAGTGACCGATACAATGAGCAGTTCTTC.

CDR3 coding DNA: TGCGCCAGCAGCTTGATGGGGCAGACAAGCTCCTACAATGAGCAGTTCTTC. Its protein product is CASSLMGQTSSYNEQFF. V and J are TRBV5-1 and TRBJ2-1; D perhaps matches TRBD1 (5 bases). Trimming pared 1 base from V and 0 bases from J, leaving 14 bases between. CDR1 is SGHRS, CDR2 YFSETQ, per germline. This CDR3 spans 17 amino acids. Filled out from reference TRBV5-1 and TRBJ2-1, the complete variable domain reads KAGVTQTPRYLIKTRGQQVTLSCSPISGHRSVSWYQQTPGQGLQFLFEYFSETQRNKGNFPGRFSGRQFSNSRSEMNVSTLELGDSALYLCASSLMGQTSSYNEQFFGPGTRLTVL.